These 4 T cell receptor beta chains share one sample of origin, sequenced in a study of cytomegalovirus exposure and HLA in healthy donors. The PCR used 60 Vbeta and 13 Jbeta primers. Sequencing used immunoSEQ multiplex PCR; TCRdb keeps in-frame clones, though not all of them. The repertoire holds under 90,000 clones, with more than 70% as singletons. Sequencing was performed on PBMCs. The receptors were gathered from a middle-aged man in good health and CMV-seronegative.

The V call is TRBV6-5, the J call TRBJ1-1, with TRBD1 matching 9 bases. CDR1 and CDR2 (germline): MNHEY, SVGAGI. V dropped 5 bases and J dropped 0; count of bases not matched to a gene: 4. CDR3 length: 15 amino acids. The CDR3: CASSAGDRVNTEAFF. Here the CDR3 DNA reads TGTGCCAGCAGTGCCGGGGACAGGGTGAACACTGAAGCTTTCTTT.

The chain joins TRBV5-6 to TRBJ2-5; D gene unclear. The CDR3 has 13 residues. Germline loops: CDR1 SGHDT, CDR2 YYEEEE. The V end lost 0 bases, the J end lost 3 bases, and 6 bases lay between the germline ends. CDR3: CASSLVQKETQYF. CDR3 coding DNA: TGTGCCAGCAGCTTGGTGCAGAAAGAGACCCAGTACTTC.

The CDR3, as DNA: TGTGCCAGCAGCTTGCCTCCGGGAAACTATGGCTACACCTTC. It is translated as CASSLPPGNYGYTF. This sequence joins TRBV28 and TRBJ1-2; D remains ambiguous. The CDR3 has 14 residues. Between the trimmed V and J ends, which lost 6 bases and 2 bases, there was a span of 13 bases. CDR1 is MDHEN, CDR2 SYDVKM, per germline.

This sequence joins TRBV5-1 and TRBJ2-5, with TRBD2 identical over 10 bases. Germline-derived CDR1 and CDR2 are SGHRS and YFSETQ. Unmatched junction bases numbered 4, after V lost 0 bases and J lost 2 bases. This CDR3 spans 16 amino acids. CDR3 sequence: CASSLALTSGQETQYF. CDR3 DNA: TGCGCCAGCAGCTTGGCGCTGACTAGCGGGCAAGAGACCCAGTACTTC.